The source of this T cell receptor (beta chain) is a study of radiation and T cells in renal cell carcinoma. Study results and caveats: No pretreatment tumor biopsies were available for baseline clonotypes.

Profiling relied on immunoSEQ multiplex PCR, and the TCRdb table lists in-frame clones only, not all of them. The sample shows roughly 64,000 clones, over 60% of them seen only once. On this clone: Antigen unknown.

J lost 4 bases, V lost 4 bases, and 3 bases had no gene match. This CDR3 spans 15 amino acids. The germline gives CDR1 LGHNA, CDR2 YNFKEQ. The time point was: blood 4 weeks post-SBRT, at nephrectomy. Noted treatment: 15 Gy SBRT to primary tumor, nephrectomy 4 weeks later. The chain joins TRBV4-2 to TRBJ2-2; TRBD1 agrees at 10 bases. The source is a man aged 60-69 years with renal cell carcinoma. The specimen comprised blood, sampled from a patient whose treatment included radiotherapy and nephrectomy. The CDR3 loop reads CASSPDRGLTGELFF. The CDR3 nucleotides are TGTGCCAGCAGCCCAGACAGGGGGCTCACCGGGGAGCTGTTTTTT.